A single sample is the source of the 26 T cell receptor beta chains below, sequenced in a study of shared clonotypes between healthy human individuals. Repertoires were generated with immunoSEQ multiplex PCR, while TCRdb's copy carries only in-frame clones and drops some. The sample shows approximately 320,000 clones, roughly 84% of them seen only once. Sequencing input: memory CD8+ T cells sorted from blood. The subset was: CD45RO+ cells pooled with CCR7-negative TemRA cells. These TCRs come from a man younger than 35 in good health.

This clone appeared many times. The chain uses TRBV4-3 and TRBJ2-1; 7 nucleotides align to TRBD2. CDR1 is LGHNA and CDR2 is YSLEER in the germline V gene. With V trimmed by 1 base and J by 3 bases, 6 bases remained unmatched. There are 16 residues in the CDR3. CDR3 region: CASSQVVTSYYNEQFF. Here the CDR3 DNA reads TGCGCCAGCAGCCAAGTGGTGACTAGCTACTACAATGAGCAGTTCTTC.

The rearrangement joins TRBV7-2 to TRBJ1-5; 9 nucleotides agree with TRBD1. J was trimmed by 7 bases and V by 5 bases; bases with no gene match: 9. Germline CDR1 reads SGHTA; CDR2 reads FQGNSA. The CDR3 totals 15 residues. CDR3 sequence: CASSTGQGIMQPQHF. CDR3 bases: TGTGCCAGCAGCACGGGACAGGGAATCATGCAGCCCCAGCATTTT.

Notes on this clone: One junction end does not reproduce the germline sequence, and a read error may be involved. V gene TRBV19 combines with J gene TRBJ1-5; possible D gene TRBD1, 6 bases. The CDR3 has 14 residues. Germline V gene lookup returns CDR1 LNHDA and CDR2 SQIVND (reference sequence). The CDR3 is CASIVGGIRSAPAF. In DNA form, the CDR3 reads TGTGCCAGTATTGTCGGGGGCATTAGATCAGCCCCAGCATTT.

J is TRBJ1-2 and V is TRBV7-9; D ambiguous. There are 13 residues in the CDR3. Trimming cost V 1 base and J 2 bases, with 5 bases left between them. Germline V lookup: CDR1 SEHNR, CDR2 FQNEAQ (reference sequence). The CDR3 DNA is TGTGCCAGCAGCTTAGTCGGCAACTATGGCTACACCTTC. Its protein product is CASSLVGNYGYTF.

The rearrangement uses TRBV27 and TRBJ2-1; a possible D gene is TRBD2 (5 bases). The germline V gene has CDR1 MNHEY and CDR2 SMNVEV (reference sequence). The CDR3 sequence is 15 residues long. V shed 1 base and J shed 8 bases, with 15 bases lying between them. CDR3 DNA sequence: TGTGCCAGCAGTTTATACGGGATCAATCCCGATGAGCAGTTCTTC. Translating gives CASSLYGINPDEQFF.

As concerns this clone: Other nucleotide sequences in the sample specify the same CDR3. The chain has TRBV2 and TRBJ2-7; D perhaps matches TRBD1 (7 bases). Per the germline V gene, CDR1 is SNHLY and CDR2 is FYNNEI. The CDR3 consists of 12 residues. With 6 bases removed from V and 4 bases from J, the gap between germline ends came to 10 bases. CDR3 in amino acids: CASSPGGYEQYF. Written as DNA, the CDR3 is TGTGCCAGCAGCCCAGGGGGGTACGAGCAGTACTTC.

This chain uses TRBV7-9 with TRBJ2-7; D perhaps matches TRBD1 (6 bases). From germline, CDR1 is SEHNR and CDR2 FQNEAQ (reference sequence). This CDR3 is 14 amino acids long. Deletions cut 1 base from V and 3 bases from J, with 10 bases between. In DNA, the CDR3 is TGTGCCAGCAGCTTAGTGGGACACGACTACGAGCAGTACTTC. Amino acids: CASSLVGHDYEQYF.

This chain uses TRBV4-1 with TRBJ1-5; D remains unclear. Germline V gene data show CDR1 as MGHRA and CDR2 as YSYEKL. With 0 bases removed from V and 0 bases from J, the gap between germline ends came to 12 bases. The CDR3 has 17 amino acids. The CDR3 DNA reads as TGCGCCAGCAGCCAAGATAGCGGGTCCTATAGCAATCAGCCCCAGCATTTT. Protein product: CASSQDSGSYSNQPQHF.

V usage is TRBV27 and J usage is TRBJ2-7, with D maybe TRBD2 (6 bases). Deletions cut 5 bases from V and 0 bases from J, with 14 bases between. The CDR3 loop spans 15 amino acids. Germline assignment: CDR1 MNHEY and CDR2 SMNVEV (reference sequence). As DNA, the CDR3 is TGTGCCAGCAGTACATCCCGGGAGATCTCCTACGAGCAGTACTTC. Its translation is CASSTSREISYEQYF.

The chain is built from TRBV10-1 and TRBJ2-2, with 11 bases identical to TRBD2. The germline CDR1 and CDR2 sequences are WNHNN and SYGVQD (reference sequence). With 5 bases clipped from V and 6 bases from J, the junction kept 8 bases outside the gene matches. The CDR3 loop spans 16 amino acids. CDR3 region: CASSSGTSGLAGELFF. CDR3 in DNA: TGCGCCAGCAGTTCCGGGACTAGCGGACTAGCCGGGGAGCTGTTTTTT.

This rearrangement joins TRBV6-4 to TRBJ2-1; a possible D gene is TRBD2 (5 bases). This CDR3 is built from 18 residues. V gave up 11 bases and J gave up 6 bases, with 32 bases separating them. CDR1 MRHNA and CDR2 SNTAGT come from the germline V gene. CDR3 bases: TGTGCCGGGAGTTGCCCCGAGGTCGGGCTAGAGGCCTGCAATGAGCAGTTCTTC. This sequence encodes CAGSCPEVGLEACNEQFF.

V and J are TRBV10-3 and TRBJ1-2, with a tentative D call TRBD1 (5 bases). Germline CDR1 and CDR2: ENHRY and SYGVKD. Trimming cost V 7 bases and J 7 bases, with 19 bases left between them. This CDR3 is 14 amino acids long. Here the CDR3 DNA reads TGTGCCATCACCGAAGAACCTCAGGGTCCTGGCTACACCTTC. This gives the protein CAITEEPQGPGYTF.

V and J are TRBV28 and TRBJ2-7; the D is unclear. Germline CDR1 is MDHEN and CDR2 is SYDVKM. V was clipped by 5 bases and J by 3 bases, with 17 bases between them. The CDR3 extends over 15 amino acids. CDR3: CASSPTMDVDYEQYF. The CDR3 coding sequence is TGTGCCAGCAGTCCCACAATGGATGTAGACTACGAGCAGTACTTC. Based on the CDR3 plus reference TRBV28 and TRBJ2-7, the full variable domain is DVKVTQSSRYLVKRTGEKVFLECVQDMDHENMFWYRQDPGLGLRLIYFSYDVKMKEKGDIPEGYSVSREKKERFSLILESASTNQTSMYLCASSPTMDVDYEQYFGPGTRLTVT.

The rearrangement joins TRBV6-1 to TRBJ2-1; D perhaps matches TRBD2 (5 bases). Germline-derived CDR1 and CDR2 are MNHNS and SASEGT. V was cut by 6 bases and J by 7 bases, with 19 bases left in between. The CDR3 length is 15 residues. The CDR3 loop is CASSPGMGFQNEQFF. CDR3 sequence (DNA): TGTGCCAGCAGCCCCGGGATGGGGTTTCAGAATGAGCAGTTCTTC.

The chain links TRBV2 to TRBJ2-5; 10 bases agree with TRBD2. This CDR3 is 14 amino acids long. V lost 6 bases and J lost 2; bases outside the gene matches: 3. The germline gives CDR1 SNHLY, CDR2 FYNNEI. In DNA, the CDR3 is TGTGCCAGCAGGGAGACTAGCGGGCAAGAGACCCAGTACTTC. This gives the protein CASRETSGQETQYF.

The rearrangement links TRBV27 to TRBJ2-3, with D maybe TRBD2 (5 bases). From germline, CDR1 is MNHEY and CDR2 SMNVEV (reference sequence). V was clipped by 6 bases and J by 1 base, with 14 bases between them. The CDR3 loop spans 15 amino acids. CDR3 amino acids: CASSPLGEGTDTQYF. The CDR3 nucleotides read TGTGCCAGCAGCCCACTAGGAGAAGGCACAGATACGCAGTATTTT.

The chain joins TRBV7-9 to TRBJ2-5; D not resolved. This CDR3 is built from 13 residues. The germline V gene has CDR1 SEHNR and CDR2 FQNEAQ (reference sequence). V lost 3 bases, J lost 3 bases, and 8 bases lay in between. CDR3 sequence (DNA): TGTGCCAGCAGCTTTTCGTGGGAAGAGACCCAGTACTTC. Translating it yields CASSFSWEETQYF.

CDR3 nucleotide sequence: TGTGCCAGCAGCGGAACGACAGGGAAGGTAAGGAATGAGCAGTTCTTC. This gives the protein CASSGTTGKVRNEQFF. The chain carries TRBV9 and TRBJ2-1; the match to TRBD1 covers 7 bases. This CDR3 contains 16 residues. The trim removed 3 bases at V and 7 bases at J, leaving 13 bases unmatched. Germline CDR1 SGDLS, CDR2 YYNGEE.

The V gene is TRBV4-1, the J gene TRBJ2-4; 9 bases map to TRBD1. After removal of 3 bases from V and 3 bases from J, the junction contained 9 bases not matched to a gene. Germline V CDR1 and CDR2: MGHRA, YSYEKL. The CDR3 covers 17 residues. The CDR3 DNA reads as TGCGCCAGCAGCCAGGAAACAGGGGGCGCGAACAAAAACATTCAGTACTTC. Amino acid sequence: CASSQETGGANKNIQYF.

The V gene is TRBV9, the J gene TRBJ1-5; no reliable D call. V was pared by 2 bases and J by 3 bases, with 9 bases between. There are 14 residues in the CDR3. Germline CDR1 is SGDLS and CDR2 is YYNGEE. CDR3 sequence (DNA): TGTGCCAGCAGCGTGTCTCACCTCAATCAGCCCCAGCATTTT. This translates into CASSVSHLNQPQHF.

The rearrangement joins TRBV9 to TRBJ2-2, with a tentative D call TRBD1 (6 bases). The CDR3 has 16 residues. Trimming pared 2 bases from V and 3 bases from J, leaving 14 bases between. Germline lookup yields CDR1 SGDLS and CDR2 YYNGEE. CDR3 bases: TGTGCCAGCAGCGTGTCAGGGGATCTGTACACCGGGGAGCTGTTTTTT. Amino acid sequence: CASSVSGDLYTGELFF.

The rearrangement uses TRBV20-1 and TRBJ2-3; 7 nucleotides agree with TRBD2. Trimming removed 2 bases from V and 9 bases from J; junction bases left unmatched: 2. The CDR3 loop spans 11 amino acids. CDR1 is DFQATT, CDR2 SNEGSKA, per germline (reference sequence). The CDR3 DNA reads as TGCAGTGCTAGAAGGGAGGGGACGCAGTATTTT. It translates to CSARREGTQYF.

The genes are TRBV27 and TRBJ1-2; possible D gene TRBD1, 6 bases. This CDR3 spans 16 amino acids. Germline CDR1 is MNHEY and CDR2 is SMNVEV (reference sequence). V shed 3 bases and J shed 0 bases, with 14 bases lying between them. Here the CDR3 reads CASSLGAGETNYGYTF. CDR3 sequence (DNA): TGTGCCAGCAGTTTGGGGGCAGGGGAAACTAACTATGGCTACACCTTC.

This clone appeared a single time. V and J are TRBV5-8 and TRBJ2-5, with D maybe TRBD1 (5 bases). The CDR3 is made up of 17 amino acids. V was trimmed by 4 bases and J by 4 bases, leaving 23 bases between them. In germline, CDR1 is SGHTS, CDR2 YDEGEE. The CDR3: CASSPFSDIRARETQYF. CDR3 coding DNA: TGTGCCAGCAGCCCCTTTTCGGACATCAGGGCGAGAGAGACCCAGTACTTC. Based on the CDR3 plus reference TRBV5-8 and TRBJ2-5, the full variable domain is EAGVTQSPTHLIKTRGQQATLRCSPISGHTSVYWYQQALGLGLQFLLWYDEGEERNRGNFPPRFSGRQFPNYSSELNVNALELEDSALYLCASSPFSDIRARETQYFGPGTRLLVL.

Comments on this clone: At one of its ends the junction is not consistent with the germline gene, which may arise from a read error. The chain carries TRBV5-6 and TRBJ2-3, with 12 bases that match TRBD1. The CDR3 covers 12 residues. The V gene's germline CDR1 is SGHDT and CDR2 YYEEEE. The CDR3: CASSLGDRGHNF. The CDR3 DNA reads as TGTGCCAGCAGCTTGGGGGACAGGGGGCATAATTTT. Looking up the rest from reference TRBV5-6 and TRBJ2-3 gives the full variable domain: DAGVTQSPTHLIKTRGQQVTLRCSPKSGHDTVSWYQQALGQGPQFIFQYYEEEERQRGNFPDRFSGHQFPNYSSELNVNALLLGDSALYLCASSLGDRGHNFGPGTRLTVL.

The rearrangement uses TRBV5-1 and TRBJ2-2; 7 nucleotides line up with TRBD1. The V and J ends lost 2 bases and 3 bases, in that order; junction bases with no gene match: 7. This CDR3 comprises 16 residues. The germline V gene encodes CDR1 SGHRS and CDR2 YFSETQ. CDR3 nucleotide sequence: TGCGCCAGCAGCTTAAAACAGGGGAGAGACACCGGGGAGCTGTTTTTT. As protein: CASSLKQGRDTGELFF.